The 32 T cell receptor beta chains in this list originate from one sample, sequenced in a study of T cells in Graves' hyperthyroidism and ophthalmopathy. RNA transcripts yielded amplified TCR beta CDR3 regions. An initial round of RT-PCR targeting the TCR CDR3 relied on the HTBI primer set. TCRdb re-derived calls from the multiplex PCR reads in MiXCR, one entry per CDR3 protein. The table lists 550,000 to 600,000 distinct CDR3 sequences, over 15% of them singletons, with 18% in the top ten. The sample was blood. These receptors were collected from a woman aged 18-29 years with Graves' hyperthyroidism.

The sample holds many counts of this clonotype. In DNA form, the CDR3 reads TGCAGTGCTAGAGTCAAGGGTTACAATGAGCAGTTCTTC. This codes for CSARVKGYNEQFF. The rearrangement links TRBV20-1 to TRBJ2-1; D gene uncertain. V was pared by 1 base and J by 4 bases, with 8 bases between. The germline CDR1 and CDR2 sequences are DFQATT and SNEGSKA (reference sequence). This CDR3 has 13 residues.

This clonotype occurred a few times. The V gene is TRBV5-5, the J gene TRBJ1-2, with D unclear. With 4 bases removed from V and 4 bases from J, the gap between germline ends came to 11 bases. Germline values: CDR1 SGHKS, CDR2 YYEKEE (reference sequence). The CDR3 runs 13 residues. CDR3 DNA sequence: TGTGCCAGCAGCCCCTATGACCGCTATGGCTACACCTTC. Protein: CASSPYDRYGYTF.

This clonotype was detected only a few times. The chain links TRBV7-9 to TRBJ2-2, with D possibly TRBD2 on 5 matching bases. The CDR3 covers 15 residues. V was clipped by 2 bases and J by 5 bases, with 12 bases between them. Looked up from germline, CDR1 is SEHNR and CDR2 is FQNEAQ (reference sequence). The chain's CDR3 is CASSLYLEVTGELFF. In DNA form, the CDR3 reads TGTGCCAGCAGCTTATACCTGGAGGTGACCGGGGAGCTGTTTTTT.

The rearrangement links TRBV20-1 to TRBJ1-3; TRBD1 matches 7 bases. The germline gives CDR1 DFQATT, CDR2 SNEGSKA (reference sequence). V shed 1 base, J shed 7 bases, and the junction held 4 bases outside the gene matches. This CDR3 is built from 13 residues. CDR3 coding DNA: TGCAGTGCTAGAGGAGGGACAGCCAACACCATATATTTT. It yields the protein CSARGGTANTIYF.

The chain is built from TRBV4-1 and TRBJ2-1, with D perhaps matching TRBD1 or TRBD2 (5 bases each). The length of the CDR3 is 16 residues. Per germline, CDR1 MGHRA and CDR2 YSYEKL. V lost 2 bases, J lost 3 bases, and 14 bases lay in between. As DNA, the CDR3 is TGCGCCAGCAGCCAACCCGGGACCAGGGTCTACAATGAGCAGTTCTTC. This encodes CASSQPGTRVYNEQFF.

This clonotype was detected ten times or more. The gene calls are TRBV2 and TRBJ2-7; D is unclear. Trimming shortened V by 4 bases and J by 1 base, and 5 bases separated the two germline ends. The CDR3 covers 12 residues. Germline V CDR1 and CDR2: SNHLY, FYNNEI. Here the CDR3 DNA reads TGTGCCAGCAGTGCACAGTCCTACGAGCAGTACTTC. This translates into CASSAQSYEQYF.

This clonotype was observed at least ten times. The rearrangement joins TRBV2 to TRBJ2-3; 11 bases are shared with TRBD2. Germline CDR1 SNHLY, CDR2 FYNNEI. This CDR3 comprises 16 residues. The trim removed 5 bases at V and 7 bases at J, leaving 11 bases unmatched. CDR3 sequence (DNA): TGTGCCAGCAGTTCAACCCATAGCGGGAGGGGGTATACGCAGTATTTT. This codes for CASSSTHSGRGYTQYF.

This clonotype was counted ten times or more. The chain recombines TRBV24-1 with TRBJ2-3; D uncertain. CDR1 is KGHDR and CDR2 is SFDVKD in the germline V gene. The CDR3 extends over 15 amino acids. V lost 4 bases, J lost 4 bases, and 14 bases lay in between. The CDR3 DNA follows: TGTGCCACCAGTGACCATGCTTCGGATGCAGATACGCAGTATTTT. Translating gives CATSDHASDADTQYF.

This clonotype was counted ten times or more. This chain joins TRBV19 and TRBJ1-1; 9 nucleotides align to TRBD1. The germline V gene encodes CDR1 LNHDA and CDR2 SQIVND (reference sequence). CDR3 length: 16 amino acids. Unmatched junction bases numbered 8, after V lost 4 bases and J lost 2 bases. Here the CDR3 DNA reads TGTGCCAGTAGTAAACAGGGGGCGAATCCCAACACTGAAGCTTTCTTT. Encoded protein: CASSKQGANPNTEAFF.

This clonotype was counted only a few times. The rearrangement links TRBV7-2 to TRBJ1-4; D gene unclear. CDR1 is SGHTA, CDR2 FQGNSA, per germline. The germline V and J ends were trimmed by 9 bases and 8 bases, with 19 bases remaining between them. The CDR3 is made up of 14 amino acids. The CDR3 DNA is TGTGCCAGTGGTGGCGCGCGCGAATTAGAAAAACTGTTTTTT. It yields the protein CASGGARELEKLFF.

This clonotype was seen repeatedly, ten times or more. The chain has TRBV7-8 and TRBJ1-1; unclear D gene. The V end lost 6 bases, the J end lost 11 bases, and 16 bases lay between the germline ends. The CDR3 loop spans 12 amino acids. Germline V CDR1 and CDR2: SGHVS, FQNEAQ. In DNA, the CDR3 is TGTGCCAGCAGTAGAGACCTCGATCGGGCTTTCTTT. Translating it yields CASSRDLDRAFF.

Ten or more counts support this clonotype. The rearrangement uses TRBV28 and TRBJ2-2; D ambiguous. The V gene lost 3 bases and the J gene lost 0 bases, with 8 bases spanning the gap. The CDR3 consists of 15 residues. Germline loops: CDR1 MDHEN, CDR2 SYDVKM. This chain's CDR3 is CASSFGQTNTGELFF. In DNA form, the CDR3 reads TGTGCCAGCAGTTTCGGGCAGACGAACACCGGGGAGCTGTTTTTT.

The chain joins TRBV14 to TRBJ2-3, with 7 bases identical to TRBD2. Germline lookup yields CDR1 SGHDN and CDR2 FVKESK. This CDR3 is built from 17 residues. Trimming removed 4 bases from V and 3 bases from J; junction bases left unmatched: 13. The CDR3 region is CASSPFLREPGTDTQYF. As DNA, the CDR3 is TGTGCCAGCAGCCCATTCTTGCGGGAGCCAGGTACAGATACGCAGTATTTT.

This clonotype appeared a few times. The V call is TRBV27, the J call TRBJ2-1; 15 nucleotides align to TRBD2. The CDR3 is 16 amino acids. The V segment lost 6 bases and the J segment 8 bases; nucleotides outside the gene matches: 8. Germline V lookup: CDR1 MNHEY, CDR2 SMNVEV (reference sequence). The CDR3 DNA reads as TGTGCCAGCAGCGGACTAGCGGGGGGGCCCCTCGATGAGCAGTTCTTC. Protein: CASSGLAGGPLDEQFF.

This clonotype has only one observation. V and J are TRBV24-1 and TRBJ2-3; D remains unclear. The CDR3 consists of 15 residues. Trimming took off 0 bases at V and 4 bases at J, with 10 bases between the two ends. CDR1 KGHDR and CDR2 SFDVKD come from the germline V gene. CDR3 residues: CATSDLMGNPDTQYF. In DNA form, the CDR3 reads TGTGCCACCAGTGATTTGATGGGGAACCCAGATACGCAGTATTTT.

The V and J genes are TRBV7-2 and TRBJ2-5; D not resolved. Per germline, CDR1 SGHTA and CDR2 FQGNSA. CDR3 length: 13 amino acids. Trimming removed 1 base at V and 7 bases at J, with 10 bases between. CDR3 DNA sequence: TGTGCCAGCAGCTTAGGTCTTTGGGGGACCCAGTACTTC. Its protein is CASSLGLWGTQYF. The variable domain in full, with the rest retrieved from reference TRBV7-2 and TRBJ2-5, is GAGVSQSPSNKVTEKGKDVELRCDPISGHTALYWYRQSLGQGLEFLIYFQGNSAPDKSGLPSDRFSAERTGGSVSTLTIQRTQQEDSAVYLCASSLGLWGTQYFGPGTRLLVL.

This clonotype was detected ten times or more. The chain couples TRBV7-9 to TRBJ2-5; no firm D call. The germline V gene has CDR1 SEHNR and CDR2 FQNEAQ (reference sequence). V was pared by 3 bases and J by 5 bases, with 10 bases between. The CDR3 sequence is 13 residues long. CDR3 coding DNA: TGTGCCAGCAGCTTTCACGAGTTTGAGACCCAGTACTTC. Its translation: CASSFHEFETQYF.

As to this clonotype: A much more abundant neighbour one base away suggests this may be a read error. This chain links TRBV7-9 with TRBJ1-1; tentative D call: TRBD1 (6 bases). V lost 6 bases and J lost 11, with 13 bases in between. The CDR3 runs to 11 residues. Germline-derived CDR1 and CDR2 are SEHNR and FQNEAQ (reference sequence). Written as DNA, the CDR3 is TGTGCCAGCAGTACGGACAGCGACGCTTTCTTT. Amino acids: CASSTDSDAFF.

This clonotype was recorded a few times. This chain links TRBV6-1 with TRBJ2-1, with 14 positions matching TRBD2. The V segment lost 5 bases and the J segment 10 bases; nucleotides outside the gene matches: 7. The germline CDR1 and CDR2 sequences are MNHNS and SASEGT. The length of the CDR3 is 15 residues. The CDR3 loop reads CASSLPGLAGVEQFF. The DNA for the CDR3 is TGTGCCAGCAGTCTGCCGGGACTAGCGGGAGTGGAGCAGTTCTTC.

This clonotype showed up many times. The chain uses TRBV7-8 and TRBJ2-7; D might be TRBD2 (7 bases). The CDR3 is made up of 16 amino acids. Germline values: CDR1 SGHVS, CDR2 FQNEAQ. The V gene lost 3 bases and the J gene lost 2 bases, with 17 bases spanning the gap. The CDR3 spells CASSFLAVGDTYEQYF. CDR3 bases: TGTGCCAGCAGCTTCCTAGCGGTTGGGGACACCTACGAGCAGTACTTC.

The V call is TRBV27, the J call TRBJ2-1, with unresolved D. Germline V gene sequence: CDR1 MNHEY, CDR2 SMNVEV (reference sequence). The V and J ends lost 3 bases and 4 bases respectively, with 13 bases between them. CDR3 length: 15 residues. CDR3 bases: TGTGCCAGCAGTTTCGGCAGCCCCGGGTACAATGAGCAGTTCTTC. It encodes CASSFGSPGYNEQFF.

In its sample, this clonotype was seen many times. The rearrangement joins TRBV7-3 to TRBJ2-3; D gene uncertain. This CDR3 is built from 12 residues. V lost 3 bases, J lost 6 bases, and 7 bases lay in between. CDR1 and CDR2 (germline): SGHTA, FQGTGA. The CDR3 DNA is TGTGCCAGCAGCTTGGTGGGGGATACGCAGTATTTT. This gives the protein CASSLVGDTQYF.

This clonotype was counted between two and nine times. V and J are TRBV20-1 and TRBJ2-1, with TRBD2 matching 9 bases. J lost 11 bases, V lost 7 bases, and 15 bases had no gene match. Germline-derived CDR1 and CDR2 are DFQATT and SNEGSKA (reference sequence). This CDR3 contains 14 residues. The CDR3 sequence: CSVRGGREGLQQFF. CDR3 nucleotides: TGCAGTGTTCGGGGGGGGCGGGAGGGCCTTCAGCAGTTCTTC.

The chain is built from TRBV28 and TRBJ1-5; D is possibly TRBD1 (5 bases). Germline lookup yields CDR1 MDHEN and CDR2 SYDVKM. The CDR3 contains 13 residues. Trimming removed 3 bases at V and 7 bases at J, with 10 bases between. CDR3 in amino acids: CASSFEGLQPQHF. In nucleotides, the CDR3 is TGTGCCAGCAGTTTCGAGGGGTTACAGCCCCAGCATTTT. The full variable domain, completed using reference TRBV28 and TRBJ1-5, is DVKVTQSSRYLVKRTGEKVFLECVQDMDHENMFWYRQDPGLGLRLIYFSYDVKMKEKGDIPEGYSVSREKKERFSLILESASTNQTSMYLCASSFEGLQPQHFGDGTRLSIL.

This clonotype was detected many times. The chain uses TRBV7-2 and TRBJ2-5; D uncertain. From germline, CDR1 is SGHTA and CDR2 FQGNSA. The CDR3 contains 13 residues. The V gene lost 0 bases and the J gene lost 10 bases, with 12 bases spanning the gap. In DNA form, the CDR3 reads TGTGCCAGCAGCTTAGCCACAGACTTCAACCAGTACTTC. This sequence encodes CASSLATDFNQYF.

This clonotype has at least ten counts. This chain uses TRBV12-3 or TRBV12-4 with TRBJ2-7; D is uncertain. This CDR3 spans 14 amino acids. Trimming stripped 3 bases from V and 2 bases from J, with 11 bases between. The CDR3 sequence is CASSLYRSTYEQYF. The CDR3 region has the DNA TGTGCCAGCAGTTTGTACAGAAGCACCTACGAGCAGTACTTC.

This clonotype occurred a few times. J is TRBJ2-1 and V is TRBV7-9; no clear D. V shed 5 bases and J shed 7 bases, with 18 bases lying between them. The germline V gene encodes CDR1 SEHNR and CDR2 FQNEAQ (reference sequence). This CDR3 spans 15 amino acids. The CDR3 protein is CASSPRAGRANEQFF. As DNA, the CDR3 is TGTGCCAGCAGCCCTAGGGCTGGAAGGGCGAATGAGCAGTTCTTC.

The gene calls are TRBV9 and TRBJ1-5; 8 positions match TRBD1. The CDR3 loop spans 15 amino acids. Germline-derived CDR1 and CDR2 are SGDLS and YYNGEE. The V segment lost 4 bases and the J segment 6 bases; nucleotides outside the gene matches: 9. The DNA for the CDR3 is TGTGCCAGCAGCCCAGGACAGGGAGGGGGTCAGCCCCAGCATTTT. Amino acids: CASSPGQGGGQPQHF.

Of note for this clonotype: One base away lies a much larger clone, so this may be a sequencing read error. V usage is TRBV3-1 and J usage is TRBJ1-2, with D possibly TRBD1 on 5 matching bases. Germline lookup yields CDR1 LGHDT and CDR2 YNNKEL (reference sequence). CDR3 size: 17 residues. CDR3 DNA sequence: TGTGCCGGCAGCCAAGACCTCATGGGGGACGTTAACTATGGCTACACCTTC. Residues: CAGSQDLMGDVNYGYTF.

This clonotype was seen ten or more times. The chain carries TRBV11-2 and TRBJ2-3, with 13 bases fitting TRBD2. The CDR3 is made up of 18 amino acids. V was clipped by 6 bases and J by 6 bases; unmatched bases: 15. CDR1 is SGHAT and CDR2 is FQNNGV in the germline V gene. CDR3 DNA: TGTGCCAGCAGGTGGACTAGCGGGGGCTTTTCATCCTATGATACGCAGTATTTT. It codes for CASRWTSGGFSSYDTQYF.

In its sample, this clonotype was seen many times. The chain joins TRBV28 to TRBJ2-1; D gene unclear. Germline CDR1 reads MDHEN; CDR2 reads SYDVKM. This CDR3 is 15 amino acids long. Trimming took 1 base from V and 5 from J, leaving 12 bases between them. The CDR3 DNA reads TGTGCCAGCAGTTTATTGGCAGAGACCCACAATGAGCAGTTCTTC. Protein sequence: CASSLLAETHNEQFF.

This clonotype came up a few times. The gene calls are TRBV12-3 or TRBV12-4 and TRBJ2-2, with 10 bases matching TRBD2. V trimming: 5 bases; J trimming: 3 bases; junction bases outside the gene matches: 6. The CDR3 has 16 residues. As DNA, the CDR3 is TGTGCCAGCAGTCGCCGCCTAGCGGGAGACACCGGGGAGCTGTTTTTT. Its protein is CASSRRLAGDTGELFF.